Given below is one T cell receptor beta chain in context. The antigen is not known. Profiles of TCR beta VDJ and CDR3 were generated from a genomic DNA template. TCRdb re-derived calls from the reads in MiXCR, one entry per CDR3 protein. The sample yields roughly 420,000 distinct CDR3 sequences, 65% to 75% seen once. This sample stems from a study of CD8+CD57+ T cells in acquired aplastic anemia. Overall study findings and caveats: Twenty-nine shared CD8+ CDR3s appeared highly expressed within patients' immunodominant clones.

With V trimmed by 5 bases and J by 3 bases, 16 bases remained unmatched. Germline loops: CDR1 DFQATT, CDR2 SNEGSKA (reference sequence). The CDR3 runs to 19 residues. The chain employs TRBV20-1 and TRBJ2-2; 12 nucleotides agree with TRBD2. The sequence was collected from a human donor in good health, serving as a control. The sequencing input was sorted CD4+, CD8+, or CD8+CD57+ T cells (not recorded which) from PBMCs. Written as DNA, the CDR3 is TGCAGTGCTGGGCCACTAGCGGGGGGCCGCCCAACACACACCGGGGAGCTGTTTTTT. It yields the protein CSAGPLAGGRPTHTGELFF.